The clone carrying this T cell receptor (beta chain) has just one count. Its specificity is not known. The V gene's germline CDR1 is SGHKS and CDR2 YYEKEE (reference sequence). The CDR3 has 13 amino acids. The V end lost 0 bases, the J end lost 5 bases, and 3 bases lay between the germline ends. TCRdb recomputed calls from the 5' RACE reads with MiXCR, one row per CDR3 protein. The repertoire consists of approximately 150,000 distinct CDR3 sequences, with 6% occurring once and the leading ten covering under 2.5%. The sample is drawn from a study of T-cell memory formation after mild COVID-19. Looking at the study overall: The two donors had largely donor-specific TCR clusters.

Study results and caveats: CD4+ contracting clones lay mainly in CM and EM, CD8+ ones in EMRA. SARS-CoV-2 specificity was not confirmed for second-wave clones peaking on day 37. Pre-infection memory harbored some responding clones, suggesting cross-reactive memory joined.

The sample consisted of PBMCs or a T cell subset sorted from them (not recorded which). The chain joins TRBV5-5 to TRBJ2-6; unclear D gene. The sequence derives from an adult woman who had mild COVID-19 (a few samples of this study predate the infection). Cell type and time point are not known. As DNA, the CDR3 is TGTGCCAGCAGCTTGGACAGGGCCAACGTCCTGACTTTC. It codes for CASSLDRANVLTF.